What follows is one T cell receptor beta chain and its context. These data come from a study of blood T cell repertoires in COVID-19. On the study more broadly: The United States, Italy and Spain provided the acute and convalescent COVID-19 samples. T cells, B-cell-depleted T cells, or PBMCs supplied cDNA or gDNA.

CDR3 length: 16 amino acids. The V segment lost 8 bases and the J segment 3 bases; nucleotides outside the gene matches: 7. CDR1 is MDHEN, CDR2 SYDVKM, per germline. Seattle's enrolled individuals joined amid active infection and were then monitored longitudinally. Study processing details: It was from reference gene primer amplification that nucleated cell counts were estimated. TCRdb's copy holds only in-frame clones and misses some; the assay was immunoSEQ multiplex PCR. V and J calls and clone size are given by that table; D and trimming were obtained from the DNA. The table records 140,000 or so clones, over 80% of them present only once.

The TCR originated in a man aged 30-40 years with COVID-19, enrolled during active disease. The chain links TRBV28 to TRBJ2-1, with 13 nucleotides matching TRBD2. Sequencing used peripheral blood. The CDR3 DNA is TGTGCCAGCGGGACTAGCGGGAAAAAAGGCTACAATGAGCAGTTCTTC. This gives the protein CASGTSGKKGYNEQFF.